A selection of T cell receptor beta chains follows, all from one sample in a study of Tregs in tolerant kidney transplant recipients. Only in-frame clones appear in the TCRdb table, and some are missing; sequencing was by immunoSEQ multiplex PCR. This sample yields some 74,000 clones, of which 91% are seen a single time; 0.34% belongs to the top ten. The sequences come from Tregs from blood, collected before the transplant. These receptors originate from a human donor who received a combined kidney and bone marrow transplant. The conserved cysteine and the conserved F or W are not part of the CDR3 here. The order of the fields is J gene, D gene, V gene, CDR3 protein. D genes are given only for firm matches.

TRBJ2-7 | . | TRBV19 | ASSIAGHYEQY
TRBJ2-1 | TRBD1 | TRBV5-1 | ASHGTGAWNEQF
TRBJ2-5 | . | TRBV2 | ASSEVGETQY
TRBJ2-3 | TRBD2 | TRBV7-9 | ASSIVAGQSTDTQY
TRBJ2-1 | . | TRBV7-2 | ASSSTQGRNEQF
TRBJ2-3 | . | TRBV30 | AWSTGDTQY
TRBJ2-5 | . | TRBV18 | ASSPGETQY
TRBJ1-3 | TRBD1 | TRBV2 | ASSVPGQGSSGNTIY
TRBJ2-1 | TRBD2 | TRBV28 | ASSLAGGYNEQF
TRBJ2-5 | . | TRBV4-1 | ASSQDGGETQY